This is a list of T cell receptor beta chains from one sample in a study of shared clonotypes between healthy human individuals. Data came from immunoSEQ multiplex PCR; TCRdb stores just in-frame clones and leaves some out. The sample has around 750,000 clones, over 65% seen once; the top ten hold over 1.5%. The sample consisted of memory CD4+ T cells sorted from blood. These receptors originate from a woman aged 25 to 45 in good health. Each CDR3 is given with its conserved first and last residue. Fields, in order: V gene, clone size, D gene, CDR3 protein. The D gene is left open where the match is weak. Size values are once, few and many counts, or a class for expanded clones, and some rows have none.

TRBV19 NA TRBD1 CASRDRDSFTQPQHF
TRBV6-1 few NA CASRTQNTEAFF
TRBV28 NA NA CASSPAGTYSNQPQHF
TRBV6-5 NA NA CASSYSSTGTKYGYTF
TRBV5-1 once TRBD1 CASSPQTGGNYGNTIYF
TRBV6-1 NA TRBD1 CASSVGTGLSYEQYF
TRBV4-1 NA TRBD1 CASSQADRDGGELFF
TRBV5-6 once NA CASSPWTDTEAFF
TRBV4-3 few NA CASSESYLTRGNIQYF
TRBV6-1 NA TRBD1 CASSAPWTGSKNIQYF
TRBV5-4 NA NA CASSLSGPTTYEQYF
TRBV27 NA NA CASSLSWAGGYGYTF
TRBV28 NA TRBD2 CASRGVAGSYNEQFF
TRBV7-2 NA NA CASSRSRDGEPQHF
TRBV28 NA NA CASNGRQHQETQYF
TRBV11-2 NA TRBD2 CASSPRRGTSGSYEQFF
TRBV10-2 many NA CASSDRQADTGELFF
TRBV28 NA TRBD2 CASSLLAGRNEQFF
TRBV27 few NA CASSQQAGELFF
TRBV5-1 once TRBD1 CASSGRTGGYEQYF
TRBV15 NA NA CATSPRPRSGANTGELFF
TRBV5-4 NA NA CASSHKWTPSREQFF
TRBV14 NA NA CASSQTWETALNEKLFF
TRBV2 NA NA CASSDGDTSGNTIYF
TRBV15 NA TRBD2 CATSTEREGLQETQYF
TRBV5-8 NA TRBD2 CASSTSSGRVQETQYF
TRBV5-4 NA NA CASRAQGSDIQYF
TRBV10-1 NA NA CASSFSGSYNEQFF
TRBV5-1 NA NA CASSLAPTNNEQFF
TRBV5-1 few NA CASSLSFGDSTYEQYF
TRBV5-5 once TRBD2 CASSLGPETSGRVGEQFF
TRBV20-1 NA NA CSALGGSELFF
TRBV5-1 NA TRBD2 CASSFGLASSGELFF
TRBV28 once NA CASTPVAGLNTGELFF
TRBV7-9 few NA CASSLSTGKAPSTYEQYF
TRBV28 NA NA CASSSRAGELFF
TRBV2 NA NA CASSRGFYEQYF
TRBV28 NA TRBD2 CASSFPRVAGSSYEQYF
TRBV6-1 NA TRBD1 CASRDSSFSGNTIYF
TRBV28 NA NA CASRTRPYGYTF
TRBV15 NA NA CATSTRTESADTQYF
TRBV6-4 NA TRBD2 CASSDHAGAGELFF
TRBV2 NA NA CASSSAGEWVGNSPLHF
TRBV5-4 once TRBD1 CASSWGQGNEQYF
TRBV4-2 NA NA CASSQPGQRNTEAFF
TRBV11-2 NA NA CASSLEAGQETQYF
TRBV18 NA NA CASSPYRDANYGYTF
TRBV2 NA TRBD1 CASGGQVNLEQYF
TRBV11-2 NA NA CASSFEPLDTQYF
TRBV29-1 NA NA CSVDRGEETQYF
TRBV5-1 once NA CASSLDLGEWETQYF
TRBV9 once NA CASSGHRSYNYGYTF
TRBV5-1 NA TRBD1 CASSLGGTAVNTEAFF
TRBV5-1 NA TRBD1 CASSPTGGRDNHNEQFF